The TCR beta chain described here comes from a study of T cells in Graves' hyperthyroidism and ophthalmopathy. Overall study context: Peripheral blood was secured at the point of initial diagnosis, before any treatment.

The CDR3 is made up of 14 amino acids. Germline CDR1 and CDR2: SEHNR and FQNEAQ (reference sequence). V lost 5 bases, J lost 3 bases, and 6 bases stayed unmatched. RNA transcripts gave rise to amplified TCR beta CDR3 regions. During a first-round RT-PCR of the TCR CDR3, the HTBI primer set was used. TCRdb recomputed calls from the multiplex PCR reads with MiXCR, one row per CDR3 protein. There are over 200,000 distinct CDR3 sequences in the sample; about 16% occur only once, and about two fifths lies in the top ten. A lack of ophthalmopathy progression within 18 months defined stable Graves' hyperthyroidism. This clonotype was recorded many times.

The material sequenced was blood. The chain carries TRBV7-9 and TRBJ1-2; TRBD1 aligns across 7 bases. This clonotype was obtained from a man in his forties or fifties with Graves' hyperthyroidism. CDR3 bases: TGTGCCAGCAGCAGGGGAGGGGGCGACTATGGCTACACCTTC. Protein product: CASSRGGGDYGYTF.